This T cell receptor (beta chain) comes out of a study of T cell repertoires in cytomegalovirus infection. Findings and limits, study-wide: Cumulative public TCR beta family frequency identified carriers of CMV plus the relevant HLA.

MiXCR was run by TCRdb on the reads, yielding one entry per CDR3 protein. The table lists some 270,000 distinct CDR3 sequences, about 20% of them singletons, with 15% to 20% in the top ten. Germline V lookup: CDR1 MNHEY, CDR2 SVGEGT. The germline V and J ends were trimmed by 5 bases and 0 bases, with 10 bases remaining between them. CDR3 length equals 14 residues. On this clonotype itself: Its cognate antigen is unknown.

The sample in question was cultured PBMCs, obtained from culture after CMV antigen stimulation. The chain couples TRBV6-2 or TRBV6-3 to TRBJ1-1; a weak D match, TRBD1 (6 bases). The clonotype comes from a human donor in good health (CMV status not recorded). Some clones in this sample may be carry-over from other donors' samples. CDR3 loop: CASSIGQLNTEAFF. CDR3 DNA sequence: TGTGCCAGCAGTATCGGACAGTTGAACACTGAAGCTTTCTTT.